What follows is one T cell receptor (beta chain) and its context. The data were taken from a study of shared clonotypes between healthy human individuals. The V gene's germline CDR1 is MGHRA and CDR2 YSYEKL. This CDR3 contains 16 residues. With 5 bases removed from V and 3 bases from J, the gap between germline ends came to 20 bases. The method was immunoSEQ multiplex PCR; TCRdb's version includes in-frame clones alone and lacks a portion of them. The sample comprises some 2,000,000 clones, approximately 94% of which are singletons, and around 0.13% rests with the top ten. The rearrangement joins TRBV4-1 to TRBJ2-7; a weak D match, TRBD1 (6 bases). The source material was naive CD4+ T cells sorted from blood. Subset in this sample: CD45RA+ positively selected. This clonotype was sampled from a man aged 18 to 29 in good health. CDR3 sequence reads: CASSRGSGSTYYEQYF. Written as DNA, the CDR3 is TGCGCCAGCAGCAGGGGGTCGGGGTCTACCTACTACGAGCAGTACTTC.